This T cell receptor (beta chain) was sequenced in a study of CD8+CD57+ T cells in acquired aplastic anemia. Study overall: Sorted cells (CD4+ and CD8+) yielded DNA amounts that averaged roughly 3.2 ug. Sequencing produced an average of roughly 10 million reads per healthy donor for CD4+ cells.

CDR1 and CDR2 (germline): LNHDA, SQIVND (reference sequence). This CDR3 has 16 amino acids. V lost 6 bases, J lost 1 base, and 6 bases stayed unmatched. This clonotype was seen many times. Profiling of TCR beta VDJ combinations and CDR3 sequences used genomic DNA as template. TCRdb redid the calling of the reads with MiXCR, one entry per CDR3 protein. The sample holds over 150,000 distinct CDR3 sequences; approximately 40% are singletons and the top ten take 0.8% to 1.1%. The chain joins TRBV19 to TRBJ2-2, with TRBD1 matching over 9 bases. Material: sorted CD4+, CD8+, or CD8+CD57+ T cells (not recorded which) from PBMCs. This TCR derives from a human donor in good health. The CDR3 sequence: CASRPPGQGNTGELFF. The DNA of the CDR3 is TGTGCCAGTAGGCCTCCGGGACAGGGGAACACCGGGGAGCTGTTTTTT. Filled out from reference TRBV19 and TRBJ2-2, the complete variable domain reads DGGITQSPKYLFRKEGQNVTLSCEQNLNHDAMYWYRQDPGQGLRLIYYSQIVNDFQKGDIAEGYSVSREKKESFPLTVTSAQKNPTAFYLCASRPPGQGNTGELFFGEGSRLTVL.